The entry that follows covers one T cell receptor (beta chain) sequence. The data were obtained in a study of graft-versus-host responses after intestinal transplantation. Tissue processing of the graft released intraepithelial and lamina propria lymphocytes from it. Measured with immunoSEQ multiplex PCR; TCRdb has only the in-frame clones, and not every one. The sample includes 15,000 or so clones, 70% to 75% of them seen just once. This clonotype originated in a human patient who received an intestinal transplant, so some T cells may come from the graft donor. This specimen was ileum tissue, taken 14 days after transplant.

CDR3 residues: CASSSGANTGELFF. The CDR3 DNA is TGTGCCAGCAGTTCAGGGGCGAACACCGGGGAGCTGTTTTTT. The rearrangement links TRBV6-6 to TRBJ2-2; the D gene is possibly TRBD1 (6 bases). V was pared by 4 bases and J by 0 bases, with 6 bases between. Germline V CDR1 and CDR2: MNHNY, SVGAGI (reference sequence). This CDR3 contains 14 residues.